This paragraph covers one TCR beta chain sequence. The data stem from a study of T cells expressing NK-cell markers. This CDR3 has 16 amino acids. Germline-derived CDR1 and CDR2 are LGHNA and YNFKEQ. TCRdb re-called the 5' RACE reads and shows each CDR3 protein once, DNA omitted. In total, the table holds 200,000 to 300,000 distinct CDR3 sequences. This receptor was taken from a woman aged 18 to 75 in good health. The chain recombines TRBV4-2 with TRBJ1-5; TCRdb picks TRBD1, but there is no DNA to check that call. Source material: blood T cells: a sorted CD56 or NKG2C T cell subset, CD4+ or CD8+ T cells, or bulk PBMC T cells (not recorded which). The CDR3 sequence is CASSQGETGGDQPQHF.